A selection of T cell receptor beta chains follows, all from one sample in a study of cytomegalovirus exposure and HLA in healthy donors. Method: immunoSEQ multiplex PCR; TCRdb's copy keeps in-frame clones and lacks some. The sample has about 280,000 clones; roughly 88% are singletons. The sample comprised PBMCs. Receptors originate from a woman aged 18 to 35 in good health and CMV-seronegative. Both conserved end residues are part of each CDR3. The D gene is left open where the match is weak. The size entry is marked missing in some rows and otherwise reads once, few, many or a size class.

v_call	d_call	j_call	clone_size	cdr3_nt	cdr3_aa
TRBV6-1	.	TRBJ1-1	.	TGTGCCAGCAGCGACAAGCTGAACACTGAAGCTTTCTTT	CASSDKLNTEAFF
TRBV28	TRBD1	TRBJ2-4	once	TGTGCCAGCTCGGACCAGGGGGTTATAGCCAAAAACATTCAGTACTTC	CASSDQGVIAKNIQYF
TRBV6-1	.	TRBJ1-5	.	TGTGCCAGCAGTGAAGTGGATAGGGGGCCCCAGCATTTT	CASSEVDRGPQHF
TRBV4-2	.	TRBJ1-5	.	TGTGCCAGCAGCCAAGATCGGCAGGGCAATCAGCCCCAGCATTTT	CASSQDRQGNQPQHF
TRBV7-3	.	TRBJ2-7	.	TGTGCCAGCAGCTCGCATGAGGGTGGGGAGCAGTACTTC	CASSSHEGGEQYF
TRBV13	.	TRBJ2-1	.	TGTGCCAGCACCCTCAGGGGGGACAATGAGCAGTTCTTC	CASTLRGDNEQFF
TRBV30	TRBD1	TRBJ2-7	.	TGTGCCTGGAGTACTCGAACCGGGACAGGCTACGAGCAGTACTTC	CAWSTRTGTGYEQYF
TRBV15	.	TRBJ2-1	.	TGTGCCACCAGCAGAGATTCCCCGGGGTTGGGTGGAAACAATGAGCAGTTCTTC	CATSRDSPGLGGNNEQFF
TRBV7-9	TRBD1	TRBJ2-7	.	TGTGCCAGCAGCTCTATCGGGGACAGGGGGCTGTACGAGCAGTACTTC	CASSSIGDRGLYEQYF
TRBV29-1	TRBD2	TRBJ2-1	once	TGCAGCGTTCTCGGGACAGTGGGACTAGCGGGACATGGACCCTACAATGAGCAGTTCTTC	CSVLGTVGLAGHGPYNEQFF
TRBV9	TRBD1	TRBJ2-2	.	TGTGCCAGCAGCGTAGGGACAGGGACAGCGAACACCGGGGAGCTGTTTTTT	CASSVGTGTANTGELFF
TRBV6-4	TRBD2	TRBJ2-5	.	TGTGCCAGCAGTGACAGGGCGGGAGCTGGGGAGACCCAGTACTTC	CASSDRAGAGETQYF
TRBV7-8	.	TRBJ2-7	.	TGTGCCAGCAGCTCCCGGGGGAAGCTCCGGAATGCCTACGAGCAGTACTTC	CASSSRGKLRNAYEQYF
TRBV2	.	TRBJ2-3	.	TGTGCCAGCAATGGAGGGGGCGTACGCACAGATACGCAGTATTTT	CASNGGGVRTDTQYF
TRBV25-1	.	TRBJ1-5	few	TGTGCCAGCAGTGAGGGAGAGGGTCAGCCCCAGCATTTT	CASSEGEGQPQHF
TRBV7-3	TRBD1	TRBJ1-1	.	TGTGCCAGCAGCCCACCGGGACAGTACACTGAAGCTTTCTTT	CASSPPGQYTEAFF
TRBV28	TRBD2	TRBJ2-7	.	TGTGCCAGCAGTTTTGTTTCTGGGACTAGCGGCTCCTACGAGCAGTACTTC	CASSFVSGTSGSYEQYF
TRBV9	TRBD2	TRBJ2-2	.	TGTGCCAGCAGCGGTACTAGCGGACTGAACACCGGGGAGCTGTTTTTT	CASSGTSGLNTGELFF
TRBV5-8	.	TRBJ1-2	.	TGTGCCAGCAGCAATACAGGCTATGGCTACACCTTC	CASSNTGYGYTF
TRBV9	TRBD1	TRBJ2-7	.	TGTGCCAGCAGCGTAGATGGACAGGGGGGGAGGGAGCAGTACTTC	CASSVDGQGGREQYF
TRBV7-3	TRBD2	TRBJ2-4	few	TGTGCCAGCAGCTTAACTAGCGGGAACATTCAGTACTTC	CASSLTSGNIQYF
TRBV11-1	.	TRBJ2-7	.	TGTGCCAGCAGCTCAACAACGGGGGATAGAAACGAGCAGTACTTC	CASSSTTGDRNEQYF
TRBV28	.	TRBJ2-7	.	TGTGCCAGCGGACTTCTTCTCTCCTACGAGCAGTACTTC	CASGLLLSYEQYF
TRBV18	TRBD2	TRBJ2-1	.	TGTGCCAGCTCACCGAGTAGCGGGAGCATTAATGAGCAGTTCTTC	CASSPSSGSINEQFF
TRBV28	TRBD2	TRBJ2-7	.	TGTGCCAGCACCTTTCGGTTAGCGGGCTACGAGCAGTACTTC	CASTFRLAGYEQYF